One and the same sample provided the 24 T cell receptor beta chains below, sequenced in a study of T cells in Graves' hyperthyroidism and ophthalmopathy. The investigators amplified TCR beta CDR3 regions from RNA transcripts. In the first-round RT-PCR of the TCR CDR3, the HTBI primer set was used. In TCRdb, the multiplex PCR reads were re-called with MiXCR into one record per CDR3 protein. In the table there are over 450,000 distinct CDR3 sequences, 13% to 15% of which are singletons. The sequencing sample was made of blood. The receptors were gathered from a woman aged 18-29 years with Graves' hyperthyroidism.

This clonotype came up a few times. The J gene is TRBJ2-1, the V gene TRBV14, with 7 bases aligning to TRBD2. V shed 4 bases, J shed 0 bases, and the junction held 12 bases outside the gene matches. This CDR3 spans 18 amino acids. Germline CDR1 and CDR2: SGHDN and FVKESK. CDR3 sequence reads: CASSPLAASGYSYNEQFF. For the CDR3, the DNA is TGTGCCAGCAGCCCCCTCGCGGCTAGCGGTTACTCCTACAATGAGCAGTTCTTC.

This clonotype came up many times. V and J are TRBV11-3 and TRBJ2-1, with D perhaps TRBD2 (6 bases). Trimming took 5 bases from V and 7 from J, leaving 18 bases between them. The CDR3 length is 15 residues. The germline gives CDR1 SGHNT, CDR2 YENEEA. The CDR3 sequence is CASSPIGGIWNEQFF. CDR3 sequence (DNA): TGTGCCAGCAGCCCTATCGGCGGGATTTGGAATGAGCAGTTCTTC.

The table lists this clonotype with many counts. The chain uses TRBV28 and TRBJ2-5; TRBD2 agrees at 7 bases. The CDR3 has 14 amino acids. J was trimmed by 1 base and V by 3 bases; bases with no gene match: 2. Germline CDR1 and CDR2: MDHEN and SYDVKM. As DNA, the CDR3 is TGTGCCAGCAGTTTCTGGGGGGGCCAAGAGACCCAGTACTTC. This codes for CASSFWGGQETQYF.

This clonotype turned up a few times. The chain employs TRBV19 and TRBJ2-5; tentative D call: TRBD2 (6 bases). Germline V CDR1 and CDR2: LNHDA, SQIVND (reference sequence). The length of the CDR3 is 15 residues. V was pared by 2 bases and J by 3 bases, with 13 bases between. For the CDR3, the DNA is TGTGCCAGTAGTATATATGCGGGAACGGAAGAGACCCAGTACTTC. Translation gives CASSIYAGTEETQYF.

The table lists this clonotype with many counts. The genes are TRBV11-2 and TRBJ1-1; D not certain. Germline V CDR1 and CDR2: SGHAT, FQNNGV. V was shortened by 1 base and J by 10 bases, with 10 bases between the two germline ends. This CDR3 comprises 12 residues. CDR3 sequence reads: CASSLAGEGAFF. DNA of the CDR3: TGTGCCAGCAGCTTAGCTGGGGAGGGAGCTTTCTTT.

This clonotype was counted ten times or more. CDR3 region: CSVESGTAATNEKLFF. For the CDR3, the DNA is TGCAGCGTTGAATCCGGGACGGCTGCAACTAATGAAAAACTGTTTTTT. The chain has TRBV29-1 and TRBJ1-4; D is perhaps TRBD1 (5 bases). Germline-derived CDR1 and CDR2 are SQVTM and ANQGSEA. The CDR3 is 16 residues long. Trimming removed 2 bases from V and 0 bases from J, with 13 bases in between. The variable domain in full, with the rest retrieved from reference TRBV29-1 and TRBJ1-4, is SAVISQKPSRDICQRGTSLTIQCQVDSQVTMMFWYRQQPGQSLTLIATANQGSEATYESGFVIDKFPISRPNLTFSTLTVSNMSPEDSSIYLCSVESGTAATNEKLFFGSGTQLSVL.

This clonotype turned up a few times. The CDR3 DNA sequence: TGTGCCAGCAGTTACTCTCGGACCGGGACACTGATGAACACTGAAGCTTTCTTT. It is translated as CASSYSRTGTLMNTEAFF. The rearrangement joins TRBV6-5 to TRBJ1-1, with D maybe TRBD1 (6 bases). V was pared by 0 bases and J by 0 bases, with 17 bases between. The CDR3 consists of 18 residues. CDR1 and CDR2 from the germline V gene are MNHEY and SVGAGI.

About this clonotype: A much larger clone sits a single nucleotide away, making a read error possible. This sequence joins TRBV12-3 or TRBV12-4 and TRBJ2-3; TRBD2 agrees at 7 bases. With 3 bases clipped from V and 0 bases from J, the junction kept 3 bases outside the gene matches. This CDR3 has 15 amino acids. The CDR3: CASSFSGTSTDTQYF. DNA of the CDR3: TGTGCCAGCAGTTTCAGCGGGACTAGCACAGATACGCAGTATTTT.

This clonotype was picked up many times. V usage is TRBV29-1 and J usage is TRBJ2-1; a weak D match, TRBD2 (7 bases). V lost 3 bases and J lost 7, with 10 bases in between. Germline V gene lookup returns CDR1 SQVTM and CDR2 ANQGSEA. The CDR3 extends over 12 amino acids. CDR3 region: CSVEAGANEQFF. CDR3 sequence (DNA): TGCAGCGTTGAGGCGGGGGCGAATGAGCAGTTCTTC.

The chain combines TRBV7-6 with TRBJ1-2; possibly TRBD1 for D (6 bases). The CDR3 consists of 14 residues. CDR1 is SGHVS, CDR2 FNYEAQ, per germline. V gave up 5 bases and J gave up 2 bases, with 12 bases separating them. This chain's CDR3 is CASSPETGNYGYTF. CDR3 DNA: TGTGCCAGCAGCCCTGAGACAGGCAACTATGGCTACACCTTC. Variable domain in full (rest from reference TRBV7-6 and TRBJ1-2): GAGVSQSPRYKVTKRGQDVALRCDPISGHVSLYWYRQALGQGPEFLTYFNYEAQQDKSGLPNDRFSAERPEGSISTLTIQRTEQRDSAMYRCASSPETGNYGYTFGSGTRLTVV.

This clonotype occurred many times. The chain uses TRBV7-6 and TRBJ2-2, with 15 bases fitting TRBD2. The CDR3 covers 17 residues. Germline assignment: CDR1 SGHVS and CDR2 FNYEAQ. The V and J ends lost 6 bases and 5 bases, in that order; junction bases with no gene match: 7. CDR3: CASRRTSGRGGTGELFF. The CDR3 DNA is TGTGCCAGCAGACGGACTAGCGGGAGGGGGGGAACCGGGGAGCTGTTTTTT.

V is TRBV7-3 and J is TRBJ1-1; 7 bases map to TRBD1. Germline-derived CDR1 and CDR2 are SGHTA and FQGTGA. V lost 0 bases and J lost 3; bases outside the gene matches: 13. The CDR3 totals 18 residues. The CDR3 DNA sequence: TGTGCCAGCAGCTTAACCCCCCCGGGAAGGGGGCGCGACACTGAAGCTTTCTTT. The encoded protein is CASSLTPPGRGRDTEAFF.

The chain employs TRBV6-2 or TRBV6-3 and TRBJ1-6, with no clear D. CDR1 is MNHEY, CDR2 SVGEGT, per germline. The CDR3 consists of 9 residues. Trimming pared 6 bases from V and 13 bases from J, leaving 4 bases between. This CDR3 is CASSPPLHF. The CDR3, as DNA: TGTGCCAGCAGCCCCCCCCTCCACTTT.

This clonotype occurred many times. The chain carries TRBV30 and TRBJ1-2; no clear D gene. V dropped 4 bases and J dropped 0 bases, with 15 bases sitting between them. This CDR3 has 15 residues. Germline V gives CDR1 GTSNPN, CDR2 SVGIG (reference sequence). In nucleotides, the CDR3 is TGTGCCTGGATGACGGACTTCCCGGCTAACTATGGCTACACCTTC. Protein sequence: CAWMTDFPANYGYTF.

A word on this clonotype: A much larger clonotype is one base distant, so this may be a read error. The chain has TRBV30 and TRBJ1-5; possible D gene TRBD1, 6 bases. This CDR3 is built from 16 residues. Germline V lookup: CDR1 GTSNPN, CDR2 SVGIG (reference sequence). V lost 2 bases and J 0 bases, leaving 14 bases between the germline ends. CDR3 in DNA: TGTGCCTGGAGTCCAGGGACAACCTTTAGCAATCAGCCCCAGCATTTT. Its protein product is CAWSPGTTFSNQPQHF.

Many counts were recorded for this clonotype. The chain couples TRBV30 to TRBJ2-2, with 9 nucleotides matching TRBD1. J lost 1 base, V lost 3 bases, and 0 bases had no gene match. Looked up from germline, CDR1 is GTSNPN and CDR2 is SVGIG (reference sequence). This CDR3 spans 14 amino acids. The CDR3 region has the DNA TGTGCCTGGAGGGGACAGGGGAACACCGGGGAGCTGTTTTTT. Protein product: CAWRGQGNTGELFF.

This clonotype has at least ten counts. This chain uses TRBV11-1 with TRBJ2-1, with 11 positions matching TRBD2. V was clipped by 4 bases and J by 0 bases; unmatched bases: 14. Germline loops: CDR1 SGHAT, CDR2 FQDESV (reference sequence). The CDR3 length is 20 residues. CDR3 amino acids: CASSSPVRLAGGLSYNEQFF. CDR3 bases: TGTGCCAGCAGCTCCCCGGTCCGGCTAGCGGGAGGCCTCTCCTACAATGAGCAGTTCTTC. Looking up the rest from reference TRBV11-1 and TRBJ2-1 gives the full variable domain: EAEVAQSPRYKITEKSQAVAFWCDPISGHATLYWYRQILGQGPELLVQFQDESVVDDSQLPKDRFSAERLKGVDSTLKIQPAELGDSAMYLCASSSPVRLAGGLSYNEQFFGPGTRLTVL.

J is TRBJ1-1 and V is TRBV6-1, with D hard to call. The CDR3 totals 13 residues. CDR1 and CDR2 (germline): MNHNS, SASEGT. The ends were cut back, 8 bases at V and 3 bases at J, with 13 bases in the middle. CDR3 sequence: CASQSGMYTEAFF. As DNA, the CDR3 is TGTGCCAGCCAGAGCGGGATGTACACTGAAGCTTTCTTT.

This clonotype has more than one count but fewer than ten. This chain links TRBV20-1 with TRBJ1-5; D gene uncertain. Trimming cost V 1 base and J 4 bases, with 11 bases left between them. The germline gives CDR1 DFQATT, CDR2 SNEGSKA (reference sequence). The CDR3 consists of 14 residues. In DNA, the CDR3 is TGCAGTGCTAGAGTTCGGAAACAGAATCAGCCCCAGCATTTT. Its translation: CSARVRKQNQPQHF.

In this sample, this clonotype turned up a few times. The CDR3 coding sequence is TGTGCCAGCAGATGGGGGGCGGGTGGCTACACCTTC. Its translation: CASRWGAGGYTF. The chain uses TRBV2 and TRBJ1-2; a possible D gene is TRBD1 (6 bases). CDR3 length: 12 amino acids. Germline V gene lookup returns CDR1 SNHLY and CDR2 FYNNEI. V was clipped by 6 bases and J by 7 bases, with 12 bases between them.

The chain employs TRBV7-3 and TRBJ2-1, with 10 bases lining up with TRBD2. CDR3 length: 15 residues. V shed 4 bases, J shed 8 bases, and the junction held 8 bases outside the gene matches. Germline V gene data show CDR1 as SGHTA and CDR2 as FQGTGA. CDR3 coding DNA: TGTGCCAGCAGCTATCTAGCGGGAGTAGGGGATGAGCAGTTCTTC. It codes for CASSYLAGVGDEQFF.

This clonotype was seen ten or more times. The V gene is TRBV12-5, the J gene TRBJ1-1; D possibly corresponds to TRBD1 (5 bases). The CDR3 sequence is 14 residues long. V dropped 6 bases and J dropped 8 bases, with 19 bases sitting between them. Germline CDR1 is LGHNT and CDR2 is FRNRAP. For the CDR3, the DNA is TGTGCTAGTGGCTCTGAGGCCGGGACCCAGGAAGCTTTCTTT. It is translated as CASGSEAGTQEAFF.

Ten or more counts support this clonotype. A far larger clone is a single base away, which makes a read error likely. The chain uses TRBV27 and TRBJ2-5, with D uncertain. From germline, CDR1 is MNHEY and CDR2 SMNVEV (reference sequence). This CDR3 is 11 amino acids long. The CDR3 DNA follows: TGTGCCACCAGTCTCCAAGAGACCCAGTACTTC. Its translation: CATSLQETQYF.

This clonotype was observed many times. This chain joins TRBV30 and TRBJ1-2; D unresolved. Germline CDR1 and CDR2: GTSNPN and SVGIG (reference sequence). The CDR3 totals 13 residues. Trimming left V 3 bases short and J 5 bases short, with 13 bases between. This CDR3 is CAWSPSVSYGYTF. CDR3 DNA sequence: TGTGCCTGGAGCCCCAGCGTTTCGTATGGCTACACCTTC.